This entry is about one TCR beta chain. V was cut by 3 bases and J by 0 bases, with 9 bases left in between. CDR1 and CDR2 from the germline V gene are MNHNS and SASEGT. This CDR3 region has 14 residues. Sequencing used immunoSEQ multiplex PCR; TCRdb keeps in-frame clones, though not all of them. The table includes about 220,000 clones, roughly four fifths detected once. The sample comes from a study of blood T cell repertoires in COVID-19. Study context: The United States, Italy and Spain provided the acute and convalescent COVID-19 samples. T cells, B-cell-depleted T cells, or PBMCs provided the cDNA or gDNA that served as material.

The sequence came from a woman aged 40 to 50 with active or convalescent COVID-19. Sequencing used peripheral blood. The V gene is TRBV6-1, the J gene TRBJ2-7, with TRBD2 as a possible D gene (5 bases). CDR3 region: CASSDRGYSYEQYF. The CDR3 DNA follows: TGTGCCAGCAGTGATCGGGGATACTCCTACGAGCAGTACTTC.